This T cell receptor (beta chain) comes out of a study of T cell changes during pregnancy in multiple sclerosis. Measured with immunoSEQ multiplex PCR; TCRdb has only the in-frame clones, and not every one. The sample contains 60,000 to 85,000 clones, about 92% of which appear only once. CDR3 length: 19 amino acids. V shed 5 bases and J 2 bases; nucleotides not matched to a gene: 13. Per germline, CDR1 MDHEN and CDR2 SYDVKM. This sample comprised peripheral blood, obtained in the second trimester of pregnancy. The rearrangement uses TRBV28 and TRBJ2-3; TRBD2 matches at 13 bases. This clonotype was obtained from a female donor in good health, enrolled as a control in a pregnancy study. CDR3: CASSRTRTSGGQNTDTQYF. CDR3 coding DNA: TGTGCCAGCAGTCGAACTCGGACTAGCGGGGGCCAAAACACAGATACGCAGTATTTT.